The rows below give T cell receptor beta chains drawn from one sample of a study of T cell responses to AZD1222 COVID-19 vaccine. Here immunoSEQ multiplex PCR was the method, and the copy in TCRdb shows in-frame clones only, minus some. Found here are 78,000 or so clones, 80% of them singletons; the top ten hold about 51%. Sequencing was performed on peripheral blood, taken 28 days after the second AZD1222 dose. All receptors derive from an adult who received the AZD1222 COVID-19 vaccine. Each CDR3 is given with its conserved first and last residue. Each record gives: J gene, D gene, V gene, clone size, CDR3 protein, CDR3 DNA. D genes are given only for firm matches. The size entry is marked missing in some rows and otherwise reads once, few, many or a size class.

TRBJ2-3 | . | TRBV11-2 | . | CASSLAAHQGDTQYF | TGTGCCAGCAGCTTAGCGGCGCACCAGGGGGATACGCAGTATTTT
TRBJ2-7 | . | TRBV7-2 | . | CASSLAPPDEQYF | TGTGCCAGCAGCTTAGCCCCCCCGGACGAGCAGTACTTC
TRBJ1-6 | . | TRBV7-9 | . | CASSLGQSNSPLHF | TGTGCCAGCAGCTTAGGACAGTCCAATTCACCCCTCCACTTT
TRBJ2-5 | . | TRBV7-9 | . | CASSLGPRVVAQYF | TGTGCCAGCAGCTTAGGACCCAGGGTGGTGGCCCAGTACTTC
TRBJ2-2 | . | TRBV5-1 | . | CASSLAQPNTGELFF | TGCGCCAGCAGCTTGGCTCAGCCGAACACCGGGGAGCTGTTTTTT
TRBJ1-6 | . | TRBV7-8 | . | CASSQTGPLHF | TGTGCCAGCAGCCAAACAGGACCCCTCCACTTT
TRBJ1-1 | . | TRBV6-5 | . | CASSYSIGGGGTEAFF | TGTGCCAGCAGTTACTCGATTGGCGGGGGCGGTACTGAAGCTTTCTTT
TRBJ2-1 | . | TRBV6-2/TRBV6-3 | . | CASSYPLNEQFF | TGTGCCAGCAGTTACCCCCTCAATGAGCAGTTCTTC
TRBJ1-3 | . | TRBV7-2 | . | CASSPMGSGNTIYF | TGTGCCAGCAGCCCGATGGGGTCCGGAAACACCATATATTTT
TRBJ1-4 | TRBD1 | TRBV5-1 | few | CASSHGQGGTNEKLFF | TGCGCCAGCAGCCATGGACAGGGGGGAACTAATGAAAAACTGTTTTTT
TRBJ2-7 | . | TRBV29-1 | . | CSVSESSYEQYF | TGCAGCGTTTCAGAGTCCTCCTACGAGCAGTACTTC
TRBJ2-5 | . | TRBV2 | . | CASSQETQYF | TGTGCCAGCAGCCAAGAGACCCAGTACTTC
TRBJ2-1 | TRBD2 | TRBV6-5 | few | CAGREFGEQFF | TGTGCCGGGCGGGAGTTCGGTGAGCAGTTCTTC
TRBJ1-5 | TRBD1 | TRBV7-9 | . | CASTAGTGRYQPQHF | TGTGCCAGCACCGCCGGGACAGGGCGTTATCAGCCCCAGCATTTT
TRBJ2-2 | . | TRBV15 | few | CATSLERLNTGELFF | TGTGCCACCAGCTTGGAGCGGCTAAACACCGGGGAGCTGTTTTTT
TRBJ1-1 | TRBD1 | TRBV9 | . | CASESGQGATEAFF | TGTGCCAGCGAGTCGGGACAGGGAGCCACTGAAGCTTTCTTT
TRBJ2-7 | . | TRBV19 | . | CASSIVGQSSYEQYF | TGTGCCAGTAGTATAGTAGGACAGAGCTCCTACGAGCAGTACTTC
TRBJ2-1 | TRBD1 | TRBV5-1 | few | CASSLGPRVTGGVEQFF | TGCGCCAGCAGCTTGGGTCCCCGGGTGACAGGGGGCGTTGAGCAGTTCTTC
TRBJ2-7 | . | TRBV27 | medium-sized | CASSHDVGYEQYF | TGTGCCAGCAGCCACGACGTAGGCTACGAGCAGTACTTC
TRBJ1-1 | . | TRBV10-1 | . | CASSESGAGGTEAFF | TGCGCCAGCAGTGAGTCGGGGGCCGGGGGCACTGAAGCTTTCTTT
TRBJ1-4 | . | TRBV5-5 | . | CASSLGGKGGEKLFF | TGTGCCAGCAGCTTGGGAGGGAAGGGTGGAGAAAAACTGTTTTTT
TRBJ2-1 | . | TRBV7-2 | . | CASSLGLEGEQFF | TGTGCCAGCAGCTTAGGTTTAGAGGGTGAGCAGTTCTTC
TRBJ1-2 | TRBD1 | TRBV19 | . | CASSVGTGPNYGYTF | TGTGCCAGTAGTGTCGGGACAGGACCTAACTATGGCTACACCTTC
TRBJ1-5 | . | TRBV28 | . | CASGDRSPQHF | TGTGCCAGCGGAGACAGGTCCCCCCAGCATTTT
TRBJ2-7 | TRBD2 | TRBV7-9 | . | CASSFYAGESYEQYF | TGTGCCAGCAGCTTTTATGCGGGAGAAAGCTACGAGCAGTACTTC
TRBJ1-1 | TRBD1 | TRBV5-6 | . | CASSWTGDTVLKAFF | TGTGCCAGCAGCTGGACAGGGGATACCGTCTTGAAAGCTTTCTTT
TRBJ1-2 | . | TRBV7-2 | . | CASSFRDTRSGYTF | TGTGCCAGCAGCTTTCGGGACACCCGGAGCGGCTACACCTTC